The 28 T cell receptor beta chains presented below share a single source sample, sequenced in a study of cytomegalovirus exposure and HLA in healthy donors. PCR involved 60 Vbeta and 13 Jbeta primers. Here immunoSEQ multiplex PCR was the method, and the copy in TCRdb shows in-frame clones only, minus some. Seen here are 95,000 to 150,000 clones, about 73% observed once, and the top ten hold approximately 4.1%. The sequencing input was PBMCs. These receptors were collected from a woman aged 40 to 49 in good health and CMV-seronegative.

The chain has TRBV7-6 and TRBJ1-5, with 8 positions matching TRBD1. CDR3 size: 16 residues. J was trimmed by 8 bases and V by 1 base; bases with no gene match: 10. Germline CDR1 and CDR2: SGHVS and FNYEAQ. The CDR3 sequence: CASSLGPGGLAEPQHF. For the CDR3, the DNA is TGTGCCAGCAGCTTAGGGCCAGGGGGCCTAGCGGAGCCCCAGCATTTT. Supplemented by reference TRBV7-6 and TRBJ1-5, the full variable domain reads GAGVSQSPRYKVTKRGQDVALRCDPISGHVSLYWYRQALGQGPEFLTYFNYEAQQDKSGLPNDRFSAERPEGSISTLTIQRTEQRDSAMYRCASSLGPGGLAEPQHFGDGTRLSIL.

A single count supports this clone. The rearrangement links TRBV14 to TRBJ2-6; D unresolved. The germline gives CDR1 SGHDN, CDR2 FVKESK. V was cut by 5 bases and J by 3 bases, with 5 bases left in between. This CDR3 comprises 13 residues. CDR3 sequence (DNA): TGTGCCAGCAGCGAGAGTGGGGCCAACGTCCTGACTTTC. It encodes CASSESGANVLTF.

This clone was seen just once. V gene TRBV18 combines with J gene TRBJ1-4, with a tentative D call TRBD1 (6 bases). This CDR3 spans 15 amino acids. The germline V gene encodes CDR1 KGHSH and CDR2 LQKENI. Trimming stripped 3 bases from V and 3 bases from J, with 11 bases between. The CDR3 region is CASSPGGGANEKLFF. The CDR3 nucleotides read TGTGCCAGCTCACCTGGAGGGGGGGCTAATGAAAAACTGTTTTTT. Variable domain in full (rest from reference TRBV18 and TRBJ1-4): NAGVMQNPRHLVRRRGQEARLRCSPMKGHSHVYWYRQLPEEGLKFMVYLQKENIIDESGMPKERFSAEFPKEGPSILRIQQVVRGDSAAYFCASSPGGGANEKLFFGSGTQLSVL.

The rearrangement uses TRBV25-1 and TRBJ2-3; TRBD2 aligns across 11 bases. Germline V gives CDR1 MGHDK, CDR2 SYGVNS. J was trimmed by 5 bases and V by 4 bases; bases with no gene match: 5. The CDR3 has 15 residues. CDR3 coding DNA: TGTGCCAGCAGTGTAGCGGGGGGGCTAGGAGATACGCAGTATTTT. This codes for CASSVAGGLGDTQYF.

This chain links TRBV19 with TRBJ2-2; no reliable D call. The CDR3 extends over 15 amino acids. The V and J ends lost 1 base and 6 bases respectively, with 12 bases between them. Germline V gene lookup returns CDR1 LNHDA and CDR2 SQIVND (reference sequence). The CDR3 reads CASSIGDSSAGELFF. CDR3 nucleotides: TGTGCCAGTAGTATAGGAGATTCCAGCGCCGGGGAGCTGTTTTTT. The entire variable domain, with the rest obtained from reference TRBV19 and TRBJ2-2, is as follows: DGGITQSPKYLFRKEGQNVTLSCEQNLNHDAMYWYRQDPGQGLRLIYYSQIVNDFQKGDIAEGYSVSREKKESFPLTVTSAQKNPTAFYLCASSIGDSSAGELFFGEGSRLTVL.

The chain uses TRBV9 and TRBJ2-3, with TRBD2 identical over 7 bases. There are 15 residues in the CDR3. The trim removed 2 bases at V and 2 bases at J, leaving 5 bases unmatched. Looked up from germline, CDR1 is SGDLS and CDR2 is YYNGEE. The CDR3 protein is CASSVSGDPTDTQYF. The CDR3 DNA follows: TGTGCCAGCAGCGTGAGCGGGGACCCCACAGATACGCAGTATTTT.

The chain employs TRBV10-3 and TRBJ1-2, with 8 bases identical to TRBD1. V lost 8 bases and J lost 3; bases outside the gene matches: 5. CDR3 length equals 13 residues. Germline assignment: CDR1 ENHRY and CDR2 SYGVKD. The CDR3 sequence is CAILQGDDYGYTF. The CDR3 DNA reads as TGTGCCATCTTACAGGGGGATGACTATGGCTACACCTTC.

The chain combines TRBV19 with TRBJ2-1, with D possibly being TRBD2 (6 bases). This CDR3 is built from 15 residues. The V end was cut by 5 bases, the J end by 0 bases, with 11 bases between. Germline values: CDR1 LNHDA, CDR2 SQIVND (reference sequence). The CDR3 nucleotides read TGTGCCAGTAGTTTCCGGGGGAGCTCCTACAATGAGCAGTTCTTC. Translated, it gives CASSFRGSSYNEQFF.

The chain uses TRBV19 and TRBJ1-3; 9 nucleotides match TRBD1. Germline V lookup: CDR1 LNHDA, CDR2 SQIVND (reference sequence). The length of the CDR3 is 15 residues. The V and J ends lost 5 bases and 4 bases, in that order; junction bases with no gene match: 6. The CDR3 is CASSSGTGFGNTIYF. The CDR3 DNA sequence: TGTGCCAGTAGTTCCGGGACAGGGTTCGGAAACACCATATATTTT.

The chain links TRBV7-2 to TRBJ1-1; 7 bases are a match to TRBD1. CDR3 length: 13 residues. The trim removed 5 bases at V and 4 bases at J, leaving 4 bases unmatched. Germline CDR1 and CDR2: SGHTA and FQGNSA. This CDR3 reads CASSLDRFTEAFF. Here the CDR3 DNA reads TGTGCCAGCAGCCTGGACAGGTTCACTGAAGCTTTCTTT.

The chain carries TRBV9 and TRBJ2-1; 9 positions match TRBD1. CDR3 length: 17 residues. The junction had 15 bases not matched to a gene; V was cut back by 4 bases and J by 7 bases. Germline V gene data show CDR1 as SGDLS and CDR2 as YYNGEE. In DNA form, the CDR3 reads TGTGCCAGCAGCCCCCGGACAGGGGTCTTGACTGGGAATGAGCAGTTCTTC. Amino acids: CASSPRTGVLTGNEQFF.

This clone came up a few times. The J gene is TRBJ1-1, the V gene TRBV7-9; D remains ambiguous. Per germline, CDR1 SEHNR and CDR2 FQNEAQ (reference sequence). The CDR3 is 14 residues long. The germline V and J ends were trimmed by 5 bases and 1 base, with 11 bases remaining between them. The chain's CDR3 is CASSPGAGNTEAFF. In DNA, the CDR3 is TGTGCCAGCAGCCCCGGCGCGGGGAACACTGAAGCTTTCTTT.

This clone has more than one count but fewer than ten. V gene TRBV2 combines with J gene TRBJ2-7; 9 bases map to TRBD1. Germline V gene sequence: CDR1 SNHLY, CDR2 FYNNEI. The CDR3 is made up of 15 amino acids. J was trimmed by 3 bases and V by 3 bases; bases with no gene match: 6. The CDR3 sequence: CASSDPQGASYEQYF. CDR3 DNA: TGTGCCAGCAGTGACCCACAGGGGGCTAGCTACGAGCAGTACTTC.

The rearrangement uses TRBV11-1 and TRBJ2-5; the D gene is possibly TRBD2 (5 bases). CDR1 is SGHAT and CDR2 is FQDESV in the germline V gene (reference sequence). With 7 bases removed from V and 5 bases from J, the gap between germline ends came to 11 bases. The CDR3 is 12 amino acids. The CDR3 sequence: CASTLRGETQYF. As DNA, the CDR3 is TGTGCCAGCACCCTCCGGGGTGAGACCCAGTACTTC.

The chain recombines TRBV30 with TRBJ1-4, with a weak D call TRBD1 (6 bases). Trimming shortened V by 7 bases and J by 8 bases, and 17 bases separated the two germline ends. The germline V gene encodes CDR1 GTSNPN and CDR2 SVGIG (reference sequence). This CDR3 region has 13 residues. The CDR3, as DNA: TGTGCCTCGATCCAGGGGTATGGGGAAAAACTGTTTTTT. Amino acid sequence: CASIQGYGEKLFF.

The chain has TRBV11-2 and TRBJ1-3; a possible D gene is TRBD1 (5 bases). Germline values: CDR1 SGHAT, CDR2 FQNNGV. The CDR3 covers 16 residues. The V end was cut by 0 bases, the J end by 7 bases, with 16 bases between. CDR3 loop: CASSLDPPGAGNTIYF. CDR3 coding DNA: TGTGCCAGCAGCTTAGATCCTCCGGGAGCAGGGAACACCATATATTTT.

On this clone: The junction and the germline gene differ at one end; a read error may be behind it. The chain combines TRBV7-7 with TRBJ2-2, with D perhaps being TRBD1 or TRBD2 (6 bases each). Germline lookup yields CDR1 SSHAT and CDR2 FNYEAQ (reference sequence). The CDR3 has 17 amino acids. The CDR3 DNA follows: TGTGCTAGCAGCTTAGGGGGGTTTCCGGGAGACACCGGGGAGCTGTTTTTT. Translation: CASSLGGFPGDTGELFF. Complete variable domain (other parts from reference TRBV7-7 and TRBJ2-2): GAGVSQSPRYKVTKRGQDVTLRCDPISSHATLYWYQQALGQGPEFLTYFNYEAQPDKSGLPSDRFSAERPEGSISTLTIQRTEQRDSAMYRCASSLGGFPGDTGELFFGEGSRLTVL.

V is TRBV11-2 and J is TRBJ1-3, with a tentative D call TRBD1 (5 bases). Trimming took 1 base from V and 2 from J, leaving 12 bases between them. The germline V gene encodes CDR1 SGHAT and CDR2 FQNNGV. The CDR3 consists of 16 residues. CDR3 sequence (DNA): TGTGCCAGCAGCTTAGTCTGGGGCGATGCTGGAAACACCATATATTTT. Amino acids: CASSLVWGDAGNTIYF. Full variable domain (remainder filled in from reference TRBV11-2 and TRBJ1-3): EAGVAQSPRYKIIEKRQSVAFWCNPISGHATLYWYQQILGQGPKLLIQFQNNGVVDDSQLPKDRFSAERLKGVDSTLKIQPAKLEDSAVYLCASSLVWGDAGNTIYFGEGSWLTVV.

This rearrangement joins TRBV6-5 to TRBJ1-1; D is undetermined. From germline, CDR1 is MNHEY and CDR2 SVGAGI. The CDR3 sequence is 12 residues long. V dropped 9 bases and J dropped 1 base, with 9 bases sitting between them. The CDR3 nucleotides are TGTGCCAGTTTAGGAGGGAACACTGAAGCTTTCTTT. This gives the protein CASLGGNTEAFF.

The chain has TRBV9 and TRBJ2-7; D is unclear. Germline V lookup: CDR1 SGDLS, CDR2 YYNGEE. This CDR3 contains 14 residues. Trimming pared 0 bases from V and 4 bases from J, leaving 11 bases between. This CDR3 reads CASSVDSRPYEQYF. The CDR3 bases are TGTGCCAGCAGCGTAGATTCTAGGCCGTACGAGCAGTACTTC. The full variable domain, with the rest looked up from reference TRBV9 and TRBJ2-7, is DSGVTQTPKHLITATGQRVTLRCSPRSGDLSVYWYQQSLDQGLQFLIQYYNGEERAKGNILERFSAQQFPDLHSELNLSSLELGDSALYFCASSVDSRPYEQYFGPGTRLTVT.

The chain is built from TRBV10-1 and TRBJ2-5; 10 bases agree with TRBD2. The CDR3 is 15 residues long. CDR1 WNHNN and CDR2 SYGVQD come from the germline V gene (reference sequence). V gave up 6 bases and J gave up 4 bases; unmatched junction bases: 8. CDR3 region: CASSPNRLAGETQYF. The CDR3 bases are TGCGCCAGCAGCCCTAACAGACTAGCGGGAGAGACCCAGTACTTC.

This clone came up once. The CDR3 region is CASSIDAVRAFF. The CDR3 DNA reads TGTGCCAGTAGTATAGACGCGGTGAGGGCTTTCTTT. V usage is TRBV19 and J usage is TRBJ1-1; no reliable D call. Germline V gene data show CDR1 as LNHDA and CDR2 as SQIVND (reference sequence). The V and J ends lost 0 bases and 11 bases respectively, with 10 bases between them. This CDR3 spans 12 amino acids.

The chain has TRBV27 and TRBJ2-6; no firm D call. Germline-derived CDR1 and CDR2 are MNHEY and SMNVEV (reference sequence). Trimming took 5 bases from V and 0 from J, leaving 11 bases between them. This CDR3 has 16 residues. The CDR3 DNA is TGTGCCAGCAGTCTACTGTTCCCCTCTGGGGCCAACGTCCTGACTTTC. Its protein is CASSLLFPSGANVLTF.

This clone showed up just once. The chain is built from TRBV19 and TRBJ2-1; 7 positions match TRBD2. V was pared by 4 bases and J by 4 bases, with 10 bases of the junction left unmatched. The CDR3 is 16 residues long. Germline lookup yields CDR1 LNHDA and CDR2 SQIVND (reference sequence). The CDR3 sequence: CASSTSLGGGYNEQFF. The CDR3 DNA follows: TGTGCCAGTAGTACCTCCCTTGGGGGGGGTTACAATGAGCAGTTCTTC.

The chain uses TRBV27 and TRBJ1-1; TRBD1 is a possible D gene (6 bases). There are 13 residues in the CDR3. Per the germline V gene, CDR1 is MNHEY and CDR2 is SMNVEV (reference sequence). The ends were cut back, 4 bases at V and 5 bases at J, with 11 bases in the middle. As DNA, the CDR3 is TGTGCCAGCAGTTGGGGGCCATGGACTGAAGCTTTCTTT. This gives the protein CASSWGPWTEAFF.

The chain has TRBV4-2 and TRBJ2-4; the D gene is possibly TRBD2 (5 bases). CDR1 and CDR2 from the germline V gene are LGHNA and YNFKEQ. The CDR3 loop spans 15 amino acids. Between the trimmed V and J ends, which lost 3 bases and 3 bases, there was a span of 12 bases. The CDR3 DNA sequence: TGTGCCAGCAGCCAGGCTGGAGGTGTCAAAAACATTCAGTACTTC. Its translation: CASSQAGGVKNIQYF.

The CDR3 protein is CASSSGSGGLSNEKLFF. Written as DNA, the CDR3 is TGTGCCAGCAGCTCCGGGTCAGGGGGCTTGTCTAATGAAAAACTGTTTTTT. V gene TRBV5-4 combines with J gene TRBJ1-4; the match to TRBD1 covers 8 bases. The V segment lost 3 bases and the J segment 3 bases; nucleotides outside the gene matches: 10. Germline V gene lookup returns CDR1 SGHNT and CDR2 YYREEE (reference sequence). The CDR3 has 17 amino acids.

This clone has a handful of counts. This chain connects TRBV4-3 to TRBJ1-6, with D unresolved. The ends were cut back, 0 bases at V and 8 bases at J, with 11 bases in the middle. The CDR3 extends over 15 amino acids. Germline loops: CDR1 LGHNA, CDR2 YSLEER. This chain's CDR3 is CASSQEDNGHSPLHF. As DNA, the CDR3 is TGCGCCAGCAGCCAAGAGGATAATGGGCATTCACCCCTCCACTTT.